Below are 29 T cell receptor beta chains sequenced from a single sample in a study of blood T cells in healthy people across ages. The authors ran a second PCR of about 7 to 11 cycles using a sample-barcoded 5' primer and a J-beta primer mix. Using its own MiXCR run on the 5' RACE reads, TCRdb lists one record per CDR3 protein. The repertoire includes 700,000 or so distinct CDR3 sequences, about 20% of them detected once, and roughly 22% sits in the top ten. What was sequenced was blood. These receptors were collected from a man between 65 and 79 years old in good health.

This clonotype was counted ten times or more. The junction departs from the called germline gene at one end, perhaps through a read error. The chain has TRBV5-1 and TRBJ2-7; D call uncertain. This CDR3 contains 12 residues. Germline V gene lookup returns CDR1 SGHRS and CDR2 YFSETQ. Here the CDR3 DNA reads TGTGCCAGCAGTGCTCTTGGGTACGAGCAGTACTTC. This sequence encodes CASSALGYEQYF.

CDR3 coding DNA: TGCAGCGTTGAACACACCGGGACAGGGATATACTATGGCTACACCTTC. Amino acid sequence: CSVEHTGTGIYYGYTF. V usage is TRBV29-1 and J usage is TRBJ1-2, with 9 bases that match TRBD1. V lost 2 bases to trimming and J lost 3 bases; unmatched junction nucleotides: 10. This CDR3 region has 16 residues. The germline V gene encodes CDR1 SQVTM and CDR2 ANQGSEA.

The chain couples TRBV20-1 to TRBJ2-1; D is perhaps TRBD2 (5 bases). CDR3 length: 16 amino acids. Trimming took 0 bases from V and 10 from J, leaving 22 bases between them. CDR1 and CDR2 (germline): DFQATT, SNEGSKA (reference sequence). CDR3: CSARDPRGDRDWEQFF. In DNA form, the CDR3 reads TGCAGTGCTAGAGACCCTCGGGGTGATCGGGATTGGGAGCAGTTCTTC.

This clonotype showed up just a few times. The chain combines TRBV12-3 or TRBV12-4 with TRBJ2-3, with D possibly called TRBD1 or TRBD2 (6 bases each). The germline V and J ends were trimmed by 6 bases and 4 bases, with 11 bases remaining between them. The CDR3 runs 13 residues. CDR3 residues: CASRPRGADTQYF. The CDR3 DNA sequence: TGTGCCAGCAGGCCTAGGGGGGCAGATACGCAGTATTTT.

The chain links TRBV5-1 to TRBJ2-1; the match to TRBD2 covers 7 bases. The germline V gene has CDR1 SGHRS and CDR2 YFSETQ. V shed 0 bases and J 2 bases; nucleotides not matched to a gene: 2. This CDR3 comprises 15 residues. CDR3 residues: CASSLGEGPYNEQFF. CDR3 coding DNA: TGCGCCAGCAGCTTGGGGGAGGGCCCCTACAATGAGCAGTTCTTC.

This clonotype has only a few counts. The genes are TRBV9 and TRBJ1-2; a possible D gene is TRBD1 (6 bases). This CDR3 has 12 amino acids. Germline CDR1 is SGDLS and CDR2 is YYNGEE. V was cut by 3 bases and J by 6 bases, with 9 bases left in between. DNA of the CDR3: TGTGCCAGCAGCGCCAGGGGTAATGGCTACACCTTC. Amino acid sequence: CASSARGNGYTF.

The rearrangement joins TRBV27 to TRBJ2-7; D gene unclear. CDR3 length equals 12 residues. V was pared by 6 bases and J by 4 bases, with 10 bases between. Germline loops: CDR1 MNHEY, CDR2 SMNVEV (reference sequence). CDR3 sequence: CASSKIGYEQYF. The CDR3 coding sequence is TGTGCCAGCAGCAAAATAGGGTACGAGCAGTACTTC.

This clonotype came up a few times. The chain uses TRBV6-1 and TRBJ2-7; D may be TRBD2 (6 bases). The CDR3 is made up of 17 amino acids. The V gene's germline CDR1 is MNHNS and CDR2 SASEGT. The ends were cut back, 6 bases at V and 4 bases at J, with 25 bases in the middle. In DNA form, the CDR3 reads TGTGCCAGCAGCCCTACGTTGGTGGGGGGAGGACCTTACGAGCAGTACGTC. Protein sequence: CASSPTLVGGGPYEQYV.

This chain uses TRBV28 with TRBJ2-5; either TRBD1 or TRBD2 may fit D (5 bases each). Trimming cost V 8 bases and J 0 bases, with 16 bases left between them. This CDR3 comprises 15 residues. Per the germline V gene, CDR1 is MDHEN and CDR2 is SYDVKM. CDR3: CASVPPGPYQETQYF. In nucleotides, the CDR3 is TGTGCCAGCGTACCTCCGGGGCCGTACCAAGAGACCCAGTACTTC.

A few counts support this clonotype. The chain employs TRBV4-2 and TRBJ1-2; 7 nucleotides agree with TRBD1. V gave up 5 bases and J gave up 6 bases; unmatched junction bases: 18. CDR3 length: 17 residues. Germline assignment: CDR1 LGHNA and CDR2 YNFKEQ. The CDR3, as DNA: TGTGCCAGCAGCGCCAGGACAGGTACACTAGGAGGGGATGGCTACACCTTC. It yields the protein CASSARTGTLGGDGYTF.

This clonotype has only a few counts. V is TRBV6-6 and J is TRBJ2-5; no definite D call. This CDR3 has 14 residues. The ends were cut back, 2 bases at V and 4 bases at J, with 11 bases in the middle. CDR1 and CDR2 from the germline V gene are MNHNY and SVGAGI (reference sequence). The CDR3 here is CASSYAPKGETQYF. The CDR3 nucleotides are TGTGCCAGCAGTTACGCACCTAAGGGAGAGACCCAGTACTTC.

V gene TRBV7-2 combines with J gene TRBJ2-7, with D perhaps TRBD2 (5 bases). CDR3 length: 12 amino acids. Germline CDR1 SGHTA, CDR2 FQGNSA. V lost 5 bases and J 6 bases, leaving 11 bases between the germline ends. Here the CDR3 DNA reads TGTGCCAGCAGCCCGGGGTTGGGCGAGCAGTACTTC. Protein: CASSPGLGEQYF.

The chain uses TRBV5-4 and TRBJ1-2; 7 bases are shared with TRBD1. The CDR3 extends over 14 amino acids. J lost 7 bases, V lost 2 bases, and 8 bases had no gene match. The germline V gene encodes CDR1 SGHNT and CDR2 YYREEE (reference sequence). The CDR3 coding sequence is TGTGCCAGCAGCTTAGGACAGGACGCCTTTGGCTACACCTTC. This encodes CASSLGQDAFGYTF.

The chain has TRBV29-1 and TRBJ1-3; D is undetermined. The germline V and J ends were trimmed by 5 bases and 0 bases, with 20 bases remaining between them. The CDR3 covers 17 residues. CDR1 and CDR2 from the germline V gene are SQVTM and ANQGSEA. The CDR3 reads CSVSTREALRSGNTIYF. In nucleotides, the CDR3 is TGCAGCGTTAGCACCCGGGAAGCCTTACGCTCTGGAAACACCATATATTTT.

V usage is TRBV27 and J usage is TRBJ2-4; D remains ambiguous. This CDR3 has 14 residues. The V gene's germline CDR1 is MNHEY and CDR2 SMNVEV (reference sequence). V was shortened by 6 bases and J by 1 base, with 10 bases between the two germline ends. CDR3 in DNA: TGTGCCAGCAGCTCGTTAAGCGCCAAAAACATTCAGTACTTC. It encodes CASSSLSAKNIQYF.

Only a few counts were recorded for this clonotype. CDR3 sequence reads: CASRRTRDRDAGANVLTF. CDR3 nucleotides: TGCGCCAGCAGGCGGACGCGGGACAGGGACGCTGGGGCCAACGTCCTGACTTTC. The chain recombines TRBV4-1 with TRBJ2-6; 9 bases match TRBD1. The CDR3 is 18 amino acids. The J segment lost 2 bases and the V segment lost 6 bases, leaving 11 bases of the junction unmatched. Looked up from germline, CDR1 is MGHRA and CDR2 is YSYEKL.

This clonotype showed up just a few times. The genes are TRBV28 and TRBJ1-2, with 8 bases lining up with TRBD1. Germline V gives CDR1 MDHEN, CDR2 SYDVKM. The ends lost 6 bases at V and 0 bases at J; junction bases unmatched: 6. The CDR3 totals 15 residues. The CDR3 nucleotides are TGTGCCAGCAGCGTCCGGACAGGGACTAACTATGGCTACACCTTC. As protein: CASSVRTGTNYGYTF.

This clonotype was seen a few times. This chain joins TRBV24-1 and TRBJ2-5; a possible D gene is TRBD1 (6 bases). The V gene's germline CDR1 is KGHDR and CDR2 SFDVKD. Between the trimmed V and J ends, which lost 2 bases and 2 bases, there was a span of 11 bases. The CDR3 is made up of 15 amino acids. The CDR3 bases are TGTGCCACCAGTGATTGGGACAAAAGACAAGAGACCCAGTACTTC. Protein sequence: CATSDWDKRQETQYF.

The V call is TRBV12-3 or TRBV12-4, the J call TRBJ2-1, with 9 bases lining up with TRBD1. The J segment lost 5 bases and the V segment lost 7 bases, leaving 9 bases of the junction unmatched. The CDR3 spans 15 residues. CDR3 sequence: CASIPGTGTNNEQFF. In DNA, the CDR3 is TGTGCCAGCATCCCCGGGACAGGGACCAACAATGAGCAGTTCTTC.

CDR3 sequence reads: CASSASGQGAETQYF. The CDR3 DNA reads as TGTGCCAGCAGTGCCTCGGGACAGGGGGCAGAGACCCAGTACTTC. The chain uses TRBV27 and TRBJ2-5; 12 bases match TRBD1. The germline CDR1 and CDR2 sequences are MNHEY and SMNVEV (reference sequence). CDR3 length equals 15 residues. With V trimmed by 5 bases and J by 4 bases, 5 bases remained unmatched.

This clonotype was seen only a few times. CDR3 protein: CSAWDTPYEQYF. CDR3 in DNA: TGCAGTGCGTGGGACACACCCTACGAGCAGTACTTC. The chain carries TRBV20-1 and TRBJ2-7; TRBD1 might be the D (6 bases). This CDR3 has 12 residues. Germline CDR1 is DFQATT and CDR2 is SNEGSKA (reference sequence). V lost 6 bases and J 2 bases, leaving 11 bases between the germline ends.

The V and J genes are TRBV7-2 and TRBJ2-1; D gene uncertain. Germline lookup yields CDR1 SGHTA and CDR2 FQGNSA. Deletions cut 2 bases from V and 5 bases from J, with 10 bases between. The CDR3 spans 14 residues. This chain's CDR3 is CASSLIIGHNEQFF. In nucleotides, the CDR3 is TGTGCCAGCAGCTTAATCATAGGACACAATGAGCAGTTCTTC.

In this sample, this clonotype turned up a few times. The chain uses TRBV2 and TRBJ1-1; D is undetermined. This CDR3 is built from 12 residues. Germline-derived CDR1 and CDR2 are SNHLY and FYNNEI. With 6 bases removed from V and 0 bases from J, the gap between germline ends came to 5 bases. The DNA of the CDR3 is TGTGCCAGCAGACCATTGAACACTGAAGCTTTCTTT. As protein: CASRPLNTEAFF.

Ten or more counts support this clonotype. J is TRBJ2-1 and V is TRBV12-3 or TRBV12-4, with D unclear. The CDR3 is 11 residues long. V was clipped by 6 bases and J by 6 bases, with 6 bases between them. The CDR3 is CASSQRNEQFF. DNA for the CDR3: TGTGCCAGCAGCCAGCGCAATGAGCAGTTCTTC.

The chain carries TRBV5-1 and TRBJ2-7; D might be TRBD1 (6 bases). The V gene's germline CDR1 is SGHRS and CDR2 YFSETQ. Trimming removed 1 base from V and 5 bases from J, with 19 bases in between. This CDR3 comprises 16 residues. This CDR3 reads CASSLNRGDRRHEQYF. Here the CDR3 DNA reads TGCGCCAGCAGCTTGAATCGCGGTGACAGGAGGCACGAGCAGTACTTC.

The genes are TRBV29-1 and TRBJ1-2; perhaps TRBD1 as D (6 bases). Trimming took off 1 base at V and 5 bases at J, with 8 bases between the two ends. The CDR3 has 12 amino acids. The germline V gene encodes CDR1 SQVTM and CDR2 ANQGSEA. CDR3 DNA sequence: TGCAGCGTTGAAGGAGGGGGGTATGGCTACACCTTC. It yields the protein CSVEGGGYGYTF.

This clonotype was seen many times. V is TRBV29-1 and J is TRBJ2-3; 9 nucleotides align to TRBD2. V gave up 7 bases and J gave up 2 bases; unmatched junction bases: 13. The germline V gene encodes CDR1 SQVTM and CDR2 ANQGSEA. CDR3 length equals 16 residues. CDR3 protein: CSAAPQAGGITDTQYF. The CDR3 DNA is TGCAGCGCCGCCCCTCAGGCGGGGGGGATCACAGATACGCAGTATTTT.

This chain connects TRBV6-5 to TRBJ2-3, with 7 bases that match TRBD2. V shed 2 bases and J 4 bases; nucleotides not matched to a gene: 6. The V gene's germline CDR1 is MNHEY and CDR2 SVGAGI. CDR3 length: 15 amino acids. The CDR3 region has the DNA TGTGCCAGCAGTTACATGTGGGAGGGGTCAGATACGCAGTATTTT. Its protein product is CASSYMWEGSDTQYF.

This clonotype has just a few counts. The V gene is TRBV28, the J gene TRBJ2-2; no firm D call. V was pared by 10 bases and J by 1 base, with 16 bases between. The CDR3 length is 15 residues. CDR1 and CDR2 from the germline V gene are MDHEN and SYDVKM. The CDR3 coding sequence is TGTGCCACCCAGTTCCGCATGGGGAACACCGGGGAGCTGTTTTTT. Amino acid sequence: CATQFRMGNTGELFF.